Below are 24 T cell receptor beta chains sequenced from a single sample in a study of Ad26.COV2.S vaccination and SARS-CoV-2 variants. The assay was immunoSEQ multiplex PCR, and TCRdb's table has in-frame clones only and misses some. The sample consists of 350,000 to 500,000 clones, 89% of them appearing once. Treatment noted: about 20 received Ad26.COV2.S at low or high dose, single or two shots; a few received placebo; per-sample allocation not given. Specimens were obtained on day 63 following the first vaccine or placebo injection. This specimen consisted of peripheral blood, obtained in a trial of Ad26.COV2.S vaccine versus placebo. These receptors were taken from a person aged 18-60 years who received the Ad26.COV2.S COVID-19 vaccine or a placebo.

This clone was seen a single time. The genes are TRBV2 and TRBJ2-3; TRBD2 matches 9 bases. CDR3 length: 13 amino acids. CDR1 and CDR2 from the germline V gene are SNHLY and FYNNEI. V was clipped by 8 bases and J by 5 bases; unmatched bases: 5. CDR3 nucleotide sequence: TGTGCCAGCTTTGGGACTAGCCGAGATACGCAGTATTTT. Protein sequence: CASFGTSRDTQYF.

CDR3 in DNA: TGTGCCAGCAGCTTTTGGGAGGCGGGACCCGGAGAGCAGTACGTC. It codes for CASSFWEAGPGEQYV. This sequence joins TRBV5-6 and TRBJ2-7, with TRBD2 as a possible D gene (6 bases). CDR1 and CDR2 (germline): SGHDT, YYEEEE. The V end was cut by 2 bases, the J end by 7 bases, with 19 bases between. The CDR3 covers 15 residues.

This chain uses TRBV7-8 with TRBJ1-1; possible D gene TRBD1, 6 bases. V lost 5 bases and J lost 1, with 11 bases in between. This CDR3 is built from 14 residues. CDR1 is SGHVS and CDR2 is FQNEAQ in the germline V gene. The CDR3 region is CASSRDTSNTEAFF. CDR3 sequence (DNA): TGTGCCAGCAGCCGGGACACCTCGAACACTGAAGCTTTCTTT. Combining the CDR3 with reference TRBV7-8 and TRBJ1-1 gives the whole variable domain GAGVSQSPRYKVAKRGQDVALRCDPISGHVSLFWYQQALGQGPEFLTYFQNEAQLDKSGLPSDRFFAERPEGSVSTLKIQRTQQEDSAVYLCASSRDTSNTEAFFGQGTRLTVV.

The chain is built from TRBV5-6 and TRBJ2-3; D is undetermined. Germline CDR1 reads SGHDT; CDR2 reads YYEEEE. V dropped 1 base and J dropped 7 bases, with 19 bases sitting between them. CDR3 length: 16 residues. Here the CDR3 DNA reads TGTGCCAGCAGCTTGCTTAGAGGAACGCTCATTAATACGCAGTATTTT. Its translation: CASSLLRGTLINTQYF. The whole variable domain, filled in from reference TRBV5-6 and TRBJ2-3, reads DAGVTQSPTHLIKTRGQQVTLRCSPKSGHDTVSWYQQALGQGPQFIFQYYEEEERQRGNFPDRFSGHQFPNYSSELNVNALLLGDSALYLCASSLLRGTLINTQYFGPGTRLTVL.

This chain uses TRBV5-6 with TRBJ2-1, with 8 bases lining up with TRBD2. Germline V gives CDR1 SGHDT, CDR2 YYEEEE. The V segment lost 4 bases and the J segment 0 bases; nucleotides outside the gene matches: 12. This CDR3 spans 18 amino acids. CDR3 DNA sequence: TGTGCCAGCAGCCTGCATCGCGGGGGGTTTTACTCCTACAATGAGCAGTTCTTC. It translates to CASSLHRGGFYSYNEQFF.

This sequence joins TRBV11-2 and TRBJ2-4, with 11 bases that match TRBD2. Germline loops: CDR1 SGHAT, CDR2 FQNNGV. Trimming removed 6 bases from V and 6 bases from J; junction bases left unmatched: 7. The CDR3 sequence is 15 residues long. CDR3: CASSSPGTSGNIQYF. The DNA for the CDR3 is TGTGCCAGCAGTTCCCCCGGGACTAGCGGAAACATTCAGTACTTC.

This rearrangement joins TRBV15 to TRBJ1-6; 8 bases map to TRBD1. This CDR3 region has 15 residues. The germline CDR1 and CDR2 sequences are LNHNV and YYDKDF (reference sequence). V was clipped by 1 base and J by 8 bases; unmatched bases: 4. Here the CDR3 DNA reads TGTGCCACCAGCAGAGGTGGACAGGGAGATTCACCCCTCCACTTT. It translates to CATSRGGQGDSPLHF.

CDR3 sequence: CASSEPLAKNIQYF. CDR3 sequence (DNA): TGTGCCAGTTCAGAGCCACTAGCCAAAAACATTCAGTACTTC. The chain carries TRBV5-6 and TRBJ2-4; D is undetermined. The length of the CDR3 is 14 residues. The germline CDR1 and CDR2 sequences are SGHDT and YYEEEE. Trimming removed 8 bases at V and 0 bases at J, with 12 bases between.

This rearrangement joins TRBV7-2 to TRBJ2-2, with D uncertain. The CDR3 covers 14 residues. The germline gives CDR1 SGHTA, CDR2 FQGNSA. Trimming shortened V by 0 bases and J by 7 bases, and 9 bases separated the two germline ends. The CDR3 sequence: CASSLALYGGELFF. DNA of the CDR3: TGTGCCAGCAGCTTAGCCCTCTATGGCGGGGAGCTGTTTTTT.

Concerning this clone itself: The sample contains more than one DNA sequence encoding this CDR3. The rearrangement links TRBV6-2 or TRBV6-3 to TRBJ2-1; no clear D gene. V was shortened by 0 bases and J by 0 bases, with 6 bases between the two germline ends. Per germline, CDR1 MNHEY and CDR2 SVGEGT. The CDR3 loop spans 15 amino acids. The DNA for the CDR3 is TGTGCCAGCAGTTACTCTGATAGCTCCTACAATGAGCAGTTCTTC. It encodes CASSYSDSSYNEQFF.

A few counts support this clone. The chain combines TRBV7-9 with TRBJ1-2; 8 bases fit TRBD1. This CDR3 comprises 16 residues. The germline V gene has CDR1 SEHNR and CDR2 FQNEAQ (reference sequence). Unmatched junction bases numbered 13, after V lost 2 bases and J lost 8 bases. The CDR3 nucleotides are TGTGCCAGCAGCTTACCGACGGCAGGGGGCCGGAGAGGCTACACCTTC. Translation: CASSLPTAGGRRGYTF.

The V gene is TRBV6-2 or TRBV6-3, the J gene TRBJ2-7, with D tentatively TRBD1 (5 bases). V lost 1 base and J lost 0, with 7 bases in between. This CDR3 has 14 amino acids. Germline V CDR1 and CDR2: MNHEY, SVGEGT. CDR3 sequence: CASSYYRSSYEQYF. CDR3 nucleotide sequence: TGTGCCAGCAGTTACTACAGGAGCTCCTACGAGCAGTACTTC.

This rearrangement joins TRBV4-1 to TRBJ2-2; D is unclear. V was shortened by 0 bases and J by 7 bases, with 12 bases between the two germline ends. The CDR3 length is 15 residues. CDR1 is MGHRA, CDR2 YSYEKL, per germline. CDR3 loop: CASSQEASYGGELFF. Written as DNA, the CDR3 is TGCGCCAGCAGCCAAGAGGCCTCGTACGGCGGGGAGCTGTTTTTT.

The CDR3 spells CASSRGDLDYGYTF. In nucleotides, the CDR3 is TGTGCCAGTAGTCGAGGGGATCTGGACTATGGCTACACCTTC. The V call is TRBV19, the J call TRBJ1-2; a weak D match, TRBD1 (5 bases). This CDR3 has 14 residues. Trimming removed 5 bases from V and 3 bases from J, with 13 bases in between. Germline V gene data show CDR1 as LNHDA and CDR2 as SQIVND (reference sequence).

This chain joins TRBV6-5 and TRBJ2-2; D is unresolved. CDR3 length: 13 residues. Germline CDR1 is MNHEY and CDR2 is SVGAGI. V gave up 7 bases and J gave up 8 bases, with 14 bases separating them. The CDR3 reads CASTGRTLGELFF. CDR3 in DNA: TGTGCCAGCACCGGACGGACCCTAGGGGAGCTGTTTTTT.

CDR3 protein: CATEGGTEYTEKLFF. Written as DNA, the CDR3 is TGTGCCACCGAGGGAGGGACGGAATATACTGAAAAACTGTTTTTT. This rearrangement joins TRBV7-9 to TRBJ1-4, with D possibly matching TRBD1 (5 bases). The CDR3 spans 15 residues. In germline, CDR1 is SEHNR, CDR2 FQNEAQ (reference sequence). V was clipped by 10 bases and J by 7 bases, with 22 bases between them.

This clone occurred once. The V call is TRBV11-2, the J call TRBJ1-1; D is ambiguous. Trimming cost V 4 bases and J 0 bases, with 9 bases left between them. There are 14 residues in the CDR3. Looked up from germline, CDR1 is SGHAT and CDR2 is FQNNGV. DNA for the CDR3: TGTGCCAGCAGCTCCGGTGGAGTGAACACTGAAGCTTTCTTT. It encodes CASSSGGVNTEAFF.

This clone was detected only once. V gene TRBV7-9 combines with J gene TRBJ2-2; TRBD1 might be the D (6 bases). The germline V gene encodes CDR1 SEHNR and CDR2 FQNEAQ (reference sequence). This CDR3 has 17 amino acids. V was pared by 0 bases and J by 4 bases, with 15 bases between. The CDR3 sequence is CASSLAGHDLATGELFF. For the CDR3, the DNA is TGTGCCAGCAGCTTAGCGGGACACGACCTCGCCACCGGGGAGCTGTTTTTT.

This clone was found once. The chain combines TRBV5-1 with TRBJ2-3; D may match TRBD1 or TRBD2 (6 bases each). CDR3 size: 15 residues. Germline CDR1 is SGHRS and CDR2 is YFSETQ. V lost 2 bases, J lost 5 bases, and 15 bases lay in between. The CDR3 DNA is TGCGCCAGCAGCTTTGAGGGGGGAGGTGGAGATACGCAGTATTTT. Its translation: CASSFEGGGGDTQYF. The variable domain in full, completed from reference TRBV5-1 and TRBJ2-3, reads KAGVTQTPRYLIKTRGQQVTLSCSPISGHRSVSWYQQTPGQGLQFLFEYFSETQRNKGNFPGRFSGRQFSNSRSEMNVSTLELGDSALYLCASSFEGGGGDTQYFGPGTRLTVL.

A single count supports this clone. The rearrangement uses TRBV4-3 and TRBJ2-7, with a weak D call TRBD2 (6 bases). The CDR3 sequence is 16 residues long. Germline-derived CDR1 and CDR2 are LGHNA and YSLEER. The V end was cut by 0 bases, the J end by 6 bases, with 18 bases between. The CDR3 region has the DNA TGCGCCAGCAGCCAAGACTTGACTAGTTTTTATGGCGAGCAGTACTTC. It translates to CASSQDLTSFYGEQYF.

V usage is TRBV6-4 and J usage is TRBJ2-3; TRBD2 might be the D (5 bases). From germline, CDR1 is MRHNA and CDR2 SNTAGT. With 5 bases removed from V and 4 bases from J, the gap between germline ends came to 10 bases. The CDR3 length is 13 residues. CDR3 amino acids: CASSPTGSDTQYF. In nucleotides, the CDR3 is TGTGCCAGCAGTCCCACGGGATCAGATACGCAGTATTTT.

The chain combines TRBV11-2 with TRBJ2-2; D unclear. V dropped 1 base and J dropped 2 bases, with 5 bases sitting between them. Germline lookup yields CDR1 SGHAT and CDR2 FQNNGV. The CDR3 consists of 14 residues. The CDR3 DNA reads TGTGCCAGCAGCTTAGGACCCAACACCGGGGAGCTGTTTTTT. It encodes CASSLGPNTGELFF.

The rearrangement joins TRBV5-1 to TRBJ1-4; D not resolved. Per the germline V gene, CDR1 is SGHRS and CDR2 is YFSETQ. This CDR3 region has 17 residues. V lost 1 base and J lost 3, with 16 bases in between. CDR3 in amino acids: CASSLYPNIEANEKLFF. CDR3 nucleotide sequence: TGCGCCAGCAGCTTGTACCCAAACATCGAGGCTAATGAAAAACTGTTTTTT.

The chain has TRBV24-1 and TRBJ1-5; TRBD1 is a possible D gene (5 bases). CDR1 and CDR2 (germline): KGHDR, SFDVKD. The CDR3 runs to 16 residues. With 9 bases removed from V and 0 bases from J, the gap between germline ends came to 17 bases. The CDR3 sequence: CATGGRADYSNQPQHF. The DNA of the CDR3 is TGTGCCACCGGGGGTCGGGCCGATTATAGCAATCAGCCCCAGCATTTT.